These 14 T cell receptor beta chains share one sample of origin, sequenced in a study of cytomegalovirus exposure and HLA in healthy donors. The PCR ran on 60 Vbeta and 13 Jbeta primers. The assay was immunoSEQ multiplex PCR, and TCRdb's table has in-frame clones only and misses some. The data hold about 120,000 clones, with roughly 70% observed a single time. What was sequenced was PBMCs. The source of these receptors is a man aged 25-45 years in good health and CMV-seronegative.

V usage is TRBV6-1 and J usage is TRBJ1-4; D is possibly TRBD1 (6 bases). Germline V CDR1 and CDR2: MNHNS, SASEGT. The CDR3 has 15 amino acids. Trimming removed 10 bases from V and 4 bases from J, with 19 bases in between. CDR3 DNA: TGTGCCACCCGGGTCAGGAGGGGGGGTAATGAAAAACTGTTTTTT. Its translation: CATRVRRGGNEKLFF.

The chain links TRBV28 to TRBJ1-2, with 9 bases aligning to TRBD1. The J segment lost 7 bases and the V segment lost 5 bases, leaving 5 bases of the junction unmatched. The germline V gene has CDR1 MDHEN and CDR2 SYDVKM. There are 13 residues in the CDR3. Written as DNA, the CDR3 is TGTGCCAGCAGTGTACAGGGGGCGTCTGGCTACACCTTC. Its translation is CASSVQGASGYTF.

The chain links TRBV2 to TRBJ2-7; perhaps TRBD1 as D (6 bases). Germline CDR1 SNHLY, CDR2 FYNNEI. V lost 7 bases and J 3 bases, leaving 13 bases between the germline ends. The CDR3 runs to 13 residues. The CDR3, as DNA: TGTGCCAGCAAGCCGTACAGGGTCTACGAGCAGTACTTC. Encoded protein: CASKPYRVYEQYF.

Turning to this clone: Sequence at one end of the junction differs from germline and may be a read error. This chain links TRBV6-1 with TRBJ2-1; D possibly corresponds to TRBD2 (5 bases). The CDR3 is 14 residues long. CDR1 and CDR2 from the germline V gene are MNHNS and SASEGT. The CDR3 bases are TGTGCCACCAGTTCGAACCGGGACTACAATGAGCAGTTCTTC. This translates into CATSSNRDYNEQFF.

The J gene is TRBJ1-4, the V gene TRBV5-4; D might be TRBD1 (5 bases). This CDR3 contains 16 residues. Germline CDR1 reads SGHNT; CDR2 reads YYREEE (reference sequence). Trimming left V 0 bases short and J 7 bases short, with 16 bases between. In DNA, the CDR3 is TGTGCCAGCAGCTTGGCTGGGGGGGGGAGACCTGAAAAACTGTTTTTT. Residues: CASSLAGGGRPEKLFF. Full variable domain (remainder filled in from reference TRBV5-4 and TRBJ1-4): ETGVTQSPTHLIKTRGQQVTLRCSSQSGHNTVSWYQQALGQGPQFIFQYYREEENGRGNFPPRFSGLQFPNYSSELNVNALELDDSALYLCASSLAGGGRPEKLFFGSGTQLSVL.

V and J are TRBV2 and TRBJ1-5; no reliable D call. V gave up 2 bases and J gave up 4 bases, with 9 bases separating them. The CDR3 length is 14 residues. Per germline, CDR1 SNHLY and CDR2 FYNNEI. This CDR3 reads CASSERERNQPQHF. CDR3 nucleotide sequence: TGTGCCAGCAGTGAAAGGGAGCGGAATCAGCCCCAGCATTTT.

This clone has more than one count but fewer than ten. The chain combines TRBV4-1 with TRBJ1-4; TRBD1 might be the D (5 bases). The CDR3 covers 15 residues. Trimming shortened V by 2 bases and J by 8 bases, and 15 bases separated the two germline ends. The germline V gene has CDR1 MGHRA and CDR2 YSYEKL. The CDR3: CASSQLQASGEKLFF. The CDR3 DNA is TGCGCCAGCAGCCAATTACAGGCCAGTGGGGAAAAACTGTTTTTT.

The chain combines TRBV6-5 with TRBJ2-7; D perhaps matches TRBD2 (5 bases). This CDR3 comprises 11 residues. V lost 6 bases and J 6 bases, leaving 9 bases between the germline ends. CDR1 and CDR2 (germline): MNHEY, SVGAGI. CDR3 amino acids: CASSRSGEQYF. CDR3 bases: TGTGCCAGCAGCCGGAGCGGCGAGCAGTACTTC.

This chain connects TRBV19 to TRBJ2-6; the D gene is possibly TRBD1 (5 bases). The CDR3 extends over 15 amino acids. Germline assignment: CDR1 LNHDA and CDR2 SQIVND (reference sequence). Deletions cut 2 bases from V and 1 base from J, with 6 bases between. DNA for the CDR3: TGTGCCAGTAGTATACGACAGTCTGGGGCCAACGTCCTGACTTTC. Translating gives CASSIRQSGANVLTF.

The chain combines TRBV4-2 with TRBJ1-1; D uncertain. Looked up from germline, CDR1 is LGHNA and CDR2 is YNFKEQ. The ends were cut back, 1 base at V and 0 bases at J, with 9 bases in the middle. The CDR3 covers 15 residues. CDR3 in DNA: TGTGCCAGCAGCCAAGGCGGAGGATTGAACACTGAAGCTTTCTTT. Translating gives CASSQGGGLNTEAFF.

The chain joins TRBV10-3 to TRBJ2-5; TRBD2 agrees at 7 bases. The CDR3 loop spans 13 amino acids. V shed 8 bases, J shed 5 bases, and the junction held 8 bases outside the gene matches. CDR1 is ENHRY and CDR2 is SYGVKD in the germline V gene. CDR3 region: CAIDNGLDETQYF. CDR3 bases: TGTGCCATCGATAATGGACTAGATGAGACCCAGTACTTC.

J is TRBJ1-2 and V is TRBV7-2, with 8 nucleotides matching TRBD1. The germline CDR1 and CDR2 sequences are SGHTA and FQGNSA. Trimming took 2 bases from V and 13 from J; bases not matched to a gene: 12. The CDR3 spans 14 residues. The DNA for the CDR3 is TGTGCCAGCAGCTTAACAGGGGGTGGCCCCGGGGGCACCTTC. It is translated as CASSLTGGGPGGTF. Full variable domain (outside the CDR3, taken from reference TRBV7-2 and TRBJ1-2): GAGVSQSPSNKVTEKGKDVELRCDPISGHTALYWYRQSLGQGLEFLIYFQGNSAPDKSGLPSDRFSAERTGGSVSTLTIQRTQQEDSAVYLCASSLTGGGPGGTFGSGTRLTVV.

The CDR3 here is CAWSQGGGGTYSNYGYTF. CDR3 in DNA: TGTGCCTGGAGTCAAGGGGGAGGGGGGACCTACTCTAACTATGGCTACACCTTC. The gene calls are TRBV30 and TRBJ1-2; a weak D match, TRBD1 (6 bases). This CDR3 comprises 18 residues. Trimming took 2 bases from V and 0 from J, leaving 22 bases between them. CDR1 and CDR2 from the germline V gene are GTSNPN and SVGIG (reference sequence).

V and J are TRBV10-3 and TRBJ2-3; 13 bases match TRBD2. V was pared by 3 bases and J by 1 base, with 1 base of the junction left unmatched. Germline CDR1 ENHRY, CDR2 SYGVKD. The CDR3 is 16 residues long. DNA of the CDR3: TGTGCCATCAGTGAAGGGACTAGCGGGGGCACAGATACGCAGTATTTT. It codes for CAISEGTSGGTDTQYF.